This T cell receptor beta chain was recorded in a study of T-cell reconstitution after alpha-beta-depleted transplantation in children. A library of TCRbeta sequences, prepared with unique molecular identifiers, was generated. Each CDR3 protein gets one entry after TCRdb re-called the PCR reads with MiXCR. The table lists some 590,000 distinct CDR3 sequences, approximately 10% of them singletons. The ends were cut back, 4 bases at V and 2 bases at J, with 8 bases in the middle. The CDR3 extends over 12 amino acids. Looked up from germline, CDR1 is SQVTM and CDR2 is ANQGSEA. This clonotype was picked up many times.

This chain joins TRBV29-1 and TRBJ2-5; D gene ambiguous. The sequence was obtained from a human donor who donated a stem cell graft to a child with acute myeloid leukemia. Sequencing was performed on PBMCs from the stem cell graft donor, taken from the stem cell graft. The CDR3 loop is CSVVAKQETQYF. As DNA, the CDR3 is TGCAGCGTTGTGGCAAAGCAAGAGACCCAGTACTTC.